The next 32 T cell receptor beta chains were all read from a single sample in a study of shared clonotypes between healthy human individuals. Assay used: immunoSEQ multiplex PCR; TCRdb lists only in-frame clones, some missing. The sample has 2 million to 3 million clones; more than 85% are singletons. Sequenced sample: naive CD4+ T cells from PBMCs. The subset was: CD45RA+ positively selected. The receptors come from a young man in good health. Some clones in this sample may be carry-over from other donors' samples.

This clone was observed once. The rearrangement joins TRBV4-3 to TRBJ2-1; 11 bases map to TRBD2. The germline gives CDR1 LGHNA, CDR2 YSLEER. The CDR3 consists of 16 residues. V lost 3 bases and J lost 12; bases outside the gene matches: 13. The CDR3 loop reads CASSQELAGARHWQFF. The CDR3 bases are TGCGCCAGCAGCCAGGAACTAGCGGGAGCCCGGCATTGGCAGTTCTTC.

This rearrangement joins TRBV5-1 to TRBJ2-1; possible D gene TRBD2, 6 bases. V was clipped by 4 bases and J by 9 bases, with 17 bases between them. The CDR3 runs to 14 residues. The germline gives CDR1 SGHRS, CDR2 YFSETQ. The CDR3, as DNA: TGCGCCAGCAGCGGGGGGAGTCTAGACGGTGAGCAGTTCTTC. Its protein is CASSGGSLDGEQFF.

The chain recombines TRBV2 with TRBJ2-5, with TRBD2 matching 12 bases. The CDR3 extends over 15 amino acids. The germline CDR1 and CDR2 sequences are SNHLY and FYNNEI. J gave up 4 bases and V 6 bases, and 6 bases lay outside the gene matches. CDR3 DNA: TGTGCCAGCAGGGAACTAGCGGGAGGAGGAGAGACCCAGTACTTC. Its protein product is CASRELAGGGETQYF.

The gene calls are TRBV28 and TRBJ2-4, with TRBD1 as a possible D gene (5 bases). Per the germline V gene, CDR1 is MDHEN and CDR2 is SYDVKM. V gave up 5 bases and J gave up 8 bases, with 10 bases separating them. This CDR3 region has 12 residues. As DNA, the CDR3 is TGTGCCAGCAGTCCTCGACAGCACATTCAGTACTTC. Translated, it gives CASSPRQHIQYF.

The V and J genes are TRBV6-5 and TRBJ2-7, with TRBD1 as a possible D gene (7 bases). The germline V and J ends were trimmed by 5 bases and 2 bases, with 16 bases remaining between them. Germline V lookup: CDR1 MNHEY, CDR2 SVGAGI. The CDR3 runs to 15 residues. The CDR3 bases are TGTGCCAGCAGTCAGTACCGCGGGACAGCCTACGAGCAGTACTTC. It codes for CASSQYRGTAYEQYF.

This clone showed up just once. This same CDR3 is encoded by further DNA sequences in the sample. This chain joins TRBV5-1 and TRBJ2-1; no definite D call. Per germline, CDR1 SGHRS and CDR2 YFSETQ. Trimming shortened V by 2 bases and J by 6 bases, and 6 bases separated the two germline ends. This CDR3 region has 12 residues. For the CDR3, the DNA is TGCGCCAGCAGCTTAGGCCTCAATGAGCAGTTCTTC. Amino acids: CASSLGLNEQFF. Filled out from reference TRBV5-1 and TRBJ2-1, the complete variable domain reads KAGVTQTPRYLIKTRGQQVTLSCSPISGHRSVSWYQQTPGQGLQFLFEYFSETQRNKGNFPGRFSGRQFSNSRSEMNVSTLELGDSALYLCASSLGLNEQFFGPGTRLTVL.

With regard to this clone: This sample also contains other DNA sequences that code for the same CDR3. This chain joins TRBV9 and TRBJ1-4; D perhaps matches TRBD1 (5 bases). The length of the CDR3 is 14 residues. V gave up 0 bases and J gave up 5 bases, with 8 bases separating them. The germline V gene encodes CDR1 SGDLS and CDR2 YYNGEE. The CDR3 reads CASSVGQPNEKLFF. In nucleotides, the CDR3 is TGTGCCAGCAGCGTAGGACAGCCAAATGAAAAACTGTTTTTT.

The chain combines TRBV28 with TRBJ1-2, with 10 positions matching TRBD1. Per the germline V gene, CDR1 is MDHEN and CDR2 is SYDVKM. The V and J ends lost 5 bases and 4 bases, in that order; junction bases with no gene match: 10. This CDR3 has 16 amino acids. The CDR3 DNA reads TGTGCCAGCAGTGGGGGGACAGGGGTTGTTGGCTATGGCTACACCTTC. It is translated as CASSGGTGVVGYGYTF.

The chain has TRBV28 and TRBJ2-7, with 10 bases identical to TRBD1. After removal of 5 bases from V and 1 base from J, the junction contained 2 bases not matched to a gene. The CDR3 contains 14 residues. Germline V gene data show CDR1 as MDHEN and CDR2 as SYDVKM. Here the CDR3 DNA reads TGTGCCAGCAGTGGGGACAGGGGATCCTACGAGCAGTACTTC. Translating it yields CASSGDRGSYEQYF.

The rearrangement links TRBV7-2 to TRBJ2-5, with D hard to call. In germline, CDR1 is SGHTA, CDR2 FQGNSA. V lost 2 bases and J lost 7, with 14 bases in between. This CDR3 region has 14 residues. CDR3 bases: TGTGCCAGCAGCTTAATTGCTGGGGATGCGACCCAGTACTTC. It codes for CASSLIAGDATQYF.

The CDR3 reads CASSPRLGDTEAFF. CDR3 DNA sequence: TGTGCCAGCTCACCAAGACTGGGTGACACTGAAGCTTTCTTT. This sequence joins TRBV18 and TRBJ1-1; D is unclear. The CDR3 loop spans 14 amino acids. Germline assignment: CDR1 KGHSH and CDR2 LQKENI. V gave up 2 bases and J gave up 3 bases, with 10 bases separating them.

This clone was counted a few times. Other DNA sequences of this sample code for an identical CDR3. The CDR3 DNA sequence: TGTGCCAGCAGCGTAGGACTAGCGGGAGGCGAGCAGTACTTC. This codes for CASSVGLAGGEQYF. The J gene is TRBJ2-7, the V gene TRBV9; 13 positions agree with TRBD2. The trim removed 0 bases at V and 6 bases at J, leaving 0 bases unmatched. Germline V gene sequence: CDR1 SGDLS, CDR2 YYNGEE. The CDR3 is 14 amino acids.

CDR3 region: CASSRGQGKLFF. The DNA of the CDR3 is TGTGCCAGCAGTAGGGGACAGGGCAAACTGTTTTTT. The chain links TRBV28 to TRBJ1-4; 9 bases fit TRBD1. The V segment lost 5 bases and the J segment 11 bases; nucleotides outside the gene matches: 3. CDR1 is MDHEN and CDR2 is SYDVKM in the germline V gene. The CDR3 is made up of 12 amino acids.

The V call is TRBV29-1, the J call TRBJ2-1, with TRBD1 matching over 7 bases. CDR3 length: 15 residues. Trimming removed 3 bases from V and 8 bases from J; junction bases left unmatched: 13. CDR1 is SQVTM and CDR2 is ANQGSEA in the germline V gene. CDR3 DNA sequence: TGCAGCGTTGATGGGGACAGTAAGGGGCCGGATGAGCAGTTCTTC. Translating it yields CSVDGDSKGPDEQFF.

The rearrangement uses TRBV18 and TRBJ2-7; 11 positions match TRBD1. The length of the CDR3 is 14 residues. Germline values: CDR1 KGHSH, CDR2 LQKENI. The V and J ends lost 2 bases and 5 bases, in that order; junction bases with no gene match: 2. DNA for the CDR3: TGTGCCAGCTCACCAGGGACAGGGGGGAACGAGCAGTACTTC. This gives the protein CASSPGTGGNEQYF.

This clone was detected only once. The rearrangement joins TRBV18 to TRBJ2-1; 13 bases map to TRBD2. CDR1 KGHSH and CDR2 LQKENI come from the germline V gene. The J segment lost 9 bases and the V segment lost 5 bases, leaving 4 bases of the junction unmatched. The CDR3 is 14 amino acids. As DNA, the CDR3 is TGTGCCAGCTCATGGACTAGCGGGAGTGGTGAGCAGTTCTTC. Its translation: CASSWTSGSGEQFF.

The V and J genes are TRBV28 and TRBJ2-7, with TRBD1 identical over 9 bases. The J segment lost 2 bases and the V segment lost 8 bases, leaving 10 bases of the junction unmatched. The CDR3 has 15 residues. CDR1 is MDHEN, CDR2 SYDVKM, per germline. CDR3 in amino acids: CASVPTGGRPYEQYF. CDR3 coding DNA: TGTGCCAGCGTCCCCACAGGGGGCAGACCCTACGAGCAGTACTTC. Full variable domain (outside the CDR3, taken from reference TRBV28 and TRBJ2-7): DVKVTQSSRYLVKRTGEKVFLECVQDMDHENMFWYRQDPGLGLRLIYFSYDVKMKEKGDIPEGYSVSREKKERFSLILESASTNQTSMYLCASVPTGGRPYEQYFGPGTRLTVT.

This chain joins TRBV11-2 and TRBJ2-1; D unclear. The CDR3 length is 17 residues. The germline CDR1 and CDR2 sequences are SGHAT and FQNNGV. With 5 bases removed from V and 3 bases from J, the gap between germline ends came to 20 bases. CDR3 sequence (DNA): TGTGCCAGCAGCCCCAGGAAAGCCAGTTACCGCTACAATGAGCAGTTCTTC. Its translation: CASSPRKASYRYNEQFF.

The chain uses TRBV18 and TRBJ1-4; D is ambiguous. CDR1 and CDR2 from the germline V gene are KGHSH and LQKENI. This CDR3 region has 15 residues. Trimming stripped 4 bases from V and 1 base from J, with 10 bases between. The CDR3 DNA reads TGTGCCAGCTCACTTACACAAGGAACTAATGAAAAACTGTTTTTT. Translated, it gives CASSLTQGTNEKLFF.

Note on this clone: This CDR3 is also generated by other DNA sequences in the sample. The chain uses TRBV18 and TRBJ1-5; the D gene is possibly TRBD1 (5 bases). Germline CDR1 KGHSH, CDR2 LQKENI. CDR3 length: 13 residues. The V end lost 5 bases, the J end lost 0 bases, and 5 bases lay between the germline ends. The CDR3 sequence: CASSDSSNQPQHF. In DNA form, the CDR3 reads TGTGCCAGCTCAGACAGTAGCAATCAGCCCCAGCATTTT.

The chain is built from TRBV25-1 and TRBJ2-1; 8 nucleotides align to TRBD2. Germline V gene data show CDR1 as MGHDK and CDR2 as SYGVNS. There are 13 residues in the CDR3. The junction had 7 bases not matched to a gene; V was cut back by 5 bases and J by 10 bases. CDR3 in amino acids: CASSFSGSMEQFF. CDR3 DNA sequence: TGTGCCAGCAGTTTCAGCGGGAGTATGGAGCAGTTCTTC.

J is TRBJ2-2 and V is TRBV15; either TRBD1 or TRBD2 may fit D (6 bases each). Germline V gives CDR1 LNHNV, CDR2 YYDKDF (reference sequence). The CDR3 is 17 amino acids. Trimming cost V 1 base and J 4 bases, with 16 bases left between them. The CDR3 here is CATSRAGSGGGTGELFF. DNA for the CDR3: TGTGCCACCAGCAGAGCGGGGAGCGGAGGGGGCACCGGGGAGCTGTTTTTT.

The genes are TRBV19 and TRBJ2-7, with D uncertain. The CDR3 is 15 amino acids. From germline, CDR1 is LNHDA and CDR2 SQIVND (reference sequence). Between the trimmed V and J ends, which lost 5 bases and 4 bases, there was a span of 18 bases. The CDR3: CASSDAFGKVYEQYF. Written as DNA, the CDR3 is TGTGCCAGTAGTGATGCCTTTGGCAAAGTTTACGAGCAGTACTTC.

This chain connects TRBV5-1 to TRBJ2-7; perhaps TRBD2 as D (6 bases). V lost 0 bases to trimming and J lost 2 bases, with 15 bases between them. This CDR3 is 16 amino acids long. The V gene's germline CDR1 is SGHRS and CDR2 YFSETQ. The CDR3 here is CASSLVGRGGAYEQYF. The CDR3 nucleotides read TGCGCCAGCAGCTTGGTAGGGCGGGGCGGAGCCTACGAGCAGTACTTC.

This clone appeared a single time. The chain is built from TRBV25-1 and TRBJ2-5; TRBD2 matches at 9 bases. The germline V gene encodes CDR1 MGHDK and CDR2 SYGVNS. J lost 3 bases, V lost 4 bases, and 15 bases had no gene match. The CDR3 consists of 18 residues. The CDR3 DNA reads TGTGCCAGCAGTGTTACCTTCGCTAGCGGGAAACGGGAAGAGACCCAGTACTTC. Protein sequence: CASSVTFASGKREETQYF.

About this clone itself: This CDR3 is also generated by other DNA sequences in the sample. This chain uses TRBV5-1 with TRBJ1-3; TRBD1 might be the D (5 bases). The CDR3 has 15 residues. V lost 1 base, J lost 1 base, and 9 bases lay in between. The germline V gene has CDR1 SGHRS and CDR2 YFSETQ. The CDR3 DNA follows: TGCGCCAGCAGCTTGCAGGGTATTTCTGGAAACACCATATATTTT. It translates to CASSLQGISGNTIYF.

The chain combines TRBV29-1 with TRBJ2-3; TRBD1 aligns across 9 bases. Germline lookup yields CDR1 SQVTM and CDR2 ANQGSEA. This CDR3 contains 14 residues. V dropped 8 bases and J dropped 2; count of bases not matched to a gene: 8. The CDR3 loop reads CSIWGDRDTDTQYF. The CDR3 DNA follows: TGCAGCATCTGGGGGGACAGGGACACAGATACGCAGTATTTT.

The chain combines TRBV6-5 with TRBJ2-7, with 7 bases matching TRBD2. The length of the CDR3 is 14 residues. The V gene's germline CDR1 is MNHEY and CDR2 SVGAGI. CDR3 nucleotide sequence: TGTGCGACCGGGGGGTCGGGGGGAAGATACGAGCAGTACTTC. Protein product: CATGGSGGRYEQYF.

The genes are TRBV10-3 and TRBJ2-2; D is uncertain. Germline CDR1 is ENHRY and CDR2 is SYGVKD. The V end lost 0 bases, the J end lost 3 bases, and 8 bases lay between the germline ends. The CDR3 totals 15 residues. This chain's CDR3 is CAISESAPDTGELFF. The CDR3 DNA reads TGTGCCATCAGTGAGTCGGCCCCGGACACCGGGGAGCTGTTTTTT.

To note about this clone: One end of the junction is discordant with germline, which a read error may explain. The chain links TRBV13 to TRBJ2-3, with 9 positions matching TRBD2. Germline CDR1 and CDR2: PRHDT and FYEKMQ (reference sequence). The CDR3 runs to 16 residues. The CDR3 spells CASSPGAGGTTDTQYF. DNA of the CDR3: TGTGCCAGCAGCCCGGGCGCGGGAGGGACCACAGACACGCAGTATTTT.

This clone was detected only a few times. The V gene is TRBV6-1, the J gene TRBJ2-7; the D is unclear. The CDR3 covers 13 residues. Germline assignment: CDR1 MNHNS and CDR2 SASEGT. V was shortened by 1 base and J by 6 bases, with 10 bases between the two germline ends. The CDR3 spells CASSEDEGLEQYF. The CDR3 region has the DNA TGTGCCAGCAGTGAAGATGAAGGGCTCGAGCAGTACTTC.

V is TRBV7-9 and J is TRBJ2-1; TRBD2 matches 9 bases. CDR1 is SEHNR and CDR2 is FQNEAQ in the germline V gene (reference sequence). J gave up 14 bases and V 4 bases, and 9 bases lay outside the gene matches. The CDR3 length is 13 residues. The CDR3 spells CASSYSSGMEKFF. The CDR3 bases are TGTGCCAGCAGCTATTCTAGCGGGATGGAAAAGTTCTTC.